This TCR beta chain was retrieved from a study of radiotherapy plus CTLA-4 blockade in lung cancer. Study-wide context: Among patients, more than 15% showed objective responses, and approximately 30% had disease control.

The table came from immunoSEQ multiplex PCR; TCRdb's copy has only in-frame clones and leaves some out. The sample gives more than 65,000 clones, roughly four fifths of which show up once; 0.75% to 0.85% is in the top ten. Details on this clone: The antigen remains unidentified.

This CDR3 has 14 amino acids. Germline loops: CDR1 LNHNV, CDR2 YYDKDF (reference sequence). After removal of 6 bases from V and 3 bases from J, the junction contained 4 bases not matched to a gene. Whole-study findings and limits: Dynamics of early blood T cell clones, together with interferon-beta, were reportedly the best predictors of response. Following radiotherapy plus ipilimumab, tumor-derived TCR clones expanded in the blood.

Sequenced here: peripheral blood, sampled from a patient treated with radiotherapy plus ipilimumab. This receptor was identified in a human donor with non-small cell lung cancer who had stable disease on radiotherapy plus ipilimumab. The gene calls are TRBV15 and TRBJ1-4; 7 nucleotides agree with TRBD1. The CDR3 spells CATRAGGPNEKLFF. Written as DNA, the CDR3 is TGTGCCACCAGAGCAGGGGGTCCTAATGAAAAACTGTTTTTT.